One and the same sample provided the 14 T cell receptor beta chains below, sequenced in a study of cytomegalovirus exposure and HLA in healthy donors. A multiplex PCR was run with 60 Vbeta primers and 13 Jbeta primers. The repertoire was sequenced with immunoSEQ multiplex PCR; TCRdb's copy has only in-frame clones and lacks some. The sample lists under 200,000 clones, around four fifths occurring once. The sequenced material came from PBMCs. All receptors come from a man younger than 35 in good health and CMV-seronegative.

The chain carries TRBV18 and TRBJ2-4; D is perhaps TRBD2 (6 bases). Trimming removed 8 bases from V and 4 bases from J, with 12 bases in between. In germline, CDR1 is KGHSH, CDR2 LQKENI. The length of the CDR3 is 13 residues. CDR3 in DNA: TGTGCCAGCAACGGGGGATCAAAAAACATTCAGTACTTC. Its translation: CASNGGSKNIQYF.

The chain links TRBV4-2 to TRBJ2-5; possibly TRBD2 for D (7 bases). With the DNA end fitting TRBJ2-7 better, the J assignment may be wrong. The CDR3 is 16 amino acids. Germline CDR1 and CDR2: LGHNA and YNFKEQ. The chain's CDR3 is CASSQGGGGVRDEQYF. The CDR3 DNA is TGTGCCAGCAGCCAAGGGGGAGGGGGGGTACGAGACGAGCAGTACTTC.

This rearrangement joins TRBV5-5 to TRBJ1-6; the D gene is possibly TRBD1 (5 bases). The CDR3 is 17 amino acids. V was pared by 4 bases and J by 0 bases, with 14 bases between. Germline V gene sequence: CDR1 SGHKS, CDR2 YYEKEE (reference sequence). The CDR3 bases are TGTGCCAGCAGCGGCGGGGCAGGGAGCTCCTATAATTCACCCCTCCACTTT. This encodes CASSGGAGSSYNSPLHF.

The chain uses TRBV5-4 and TRBJ2-7, with 10 bases lining up with TRBD1. The germline gives CDR1 SGHNT, CDR2 YYREEE (reference sequence). CDR3 length equals 16 residues. Trimming at V came to 0 bases and at J to 4 bases, leaving 7 bases not matched to a gene. Here the CDR3 DNA reads TGTGCCAGCAGCTTGGCCGGGACAGGGGCGGCTTACGAGCAGTACTTC. This codes for CASSLAGTGAAYEQYF.

This clone has a single count. This chain joins TRBV9 and TRBJ2-3, with TRBD2 identical over 9 bases. J lost 4 bases, V lost 2 bases, and 5 bases had no gene match. From germline, CDR1 is SGDLS and CDR2 YYNGEE. There are 15 residues in the CDR3. In DNA, the CDR3 is TGTGCCAGCAGCGTGGCGGGGGGGGGTGCAGATACGCAGTATTTT. As protein: CASSVAGGGADTQYF.

The V and J genes are TRBV15 and TRBJ2-7; 9 nucleotides match TRBD1. V shed 5 bases, J shed 4 bases, and the junction held 12 bases outside the gene matches. The germline CDR1 and CDR2 sequences are LNHNV and YYDKDF (reference sequence). This CDR3 is 16 amino acids long. The CDR3 region has the DNA TGTGCCACCAGCCCCTACACCCGGGACAGGGCTTACGAGCAGTACTTC. Its translation is CATSPYTRDRAYEQYF.

V is TRBV28 and J is TRBJ1-3; D possibly corresponds to TRBD1 (5 bases). This CDR3 is built from 15 residues. Deletions cut 5 bases from V and 0 bases from J, with 11 bases between. Germline V gene sequence: CDR1 MDHEN, CDR2 SYDVKM. CDR3 in DNA: TGTGCCAGCAGTATGGGGCGGCTCTCTGGAAACACCATATATTTT. It is translated as CASSMGRLSGNTIYF.

The chain uses TRBV10-3 and TRBJ2-7; D not resolved. Deletions cut 4 bases from V and 5 bases from J, with 9 bases between. CDR1 and CDR2 from the germline V gene are ENHRY and SYGVKD. The CDR3 length is 12 residues. CDR3 amino acids: CAISGSIDEQYF. CDR3 DNA sequence: TGTGCCATCAGTGGATCTATAGACGAGCAGTACTTC.

V gene TRBV6-4 combines with J gene TRBJ2-3; 7 bases are shared with TRBD2. V shed 2 bases, J shed 6 bases, and the junction held 2 bases outside the gene matches. The length of the CDR3 is 13 residues. In germline, CDR1 is MRHNA, CDR2 SNTAGT. The CDR3 protein is CASSDLGGDTQYF. The CDR3 coding sequence is TGTGCCAGCAGTGACCTGGGAGGGGATACGCAGTATTTT.

This rearrangement joins TRBV5-6 to TRBJ2-5; 7 bases are shared with TRBD2. The germline CDR1 and CDR2 sequences are SGHDT and YYEEEE. V shed 5 bases, J shed 5 bases, and the junction held 15 bases outside the gene matches. The CDR3 sequence is 16 residues long. CDR3 residues: CASSPSGRAGEETQYF. The CDR3 nucleotides read TGTGCCAGCAGTCCGTCTGGGAGGGCCGGGGAGGAGACCCAGTACTTC.

J is TRBJ2-7 and V is TRBV6-1, with 8 bases fitting TRBD1. Germline V lookup: CDR1 MNHNS, CDR2 SASEGT. With V trimmed by 3 bases and J by 3 bases, 7 bases remained unmatched. There are 15 residues in the CDR3. The CDR3 region has the DNA TGTGCCAGCAGTGAGTGGTGGACAGGGTACTACGAGCAGTACTTC. It is translated as CASSEWWTGYYEQYF.

Turning to this clone: A junction boundary mismatches the germline segment, possibly from a read error. The J gene is TRBJ2-7, the V gene TRBV7-9, with TRBD2 matching 7 bases. CDR1 and CDR2 from the germline V gene are SEHNR and FQNEAQ (reference sequence). The CDR3 covers 14 residues. CDR3 amino acids: CSSSLALGEGEQYF. The CDR3, as DNA: TGTTCCAGCAGCTTAGCGCTGGGGGAGGGCGAGCAGTACTTC.

This clone was recorded a few times. CDR3 sequence reads: CATSRASDQPQHF. Here the CDR3 DNA reads TGTGCCACCAGCAGAGCGAGTGATCAGCCCCAGCATTTT. The gene calls are TRBV15 and TRBJ1-5; D is undetermined. Germline values: CDR1 LNHNV, CDR2 YYDKDF (reference sequence). The CDR3 has 13 amino acids. The V gene lost 1 base and the J gene lost 5 bases, with 6 bases spanning the gap.

The V and J genes are TRBV29-1 and TRBJ2-3; tentative D call: TRBD1 (6 bases). The CDR3 is 14 residues long. Trimming removed 6 bases from V and 0 bases from J, with 13 bases in between. Germline CDR1 is SQVTM and CDR2 is ANQGSEA. CDR3 protein: CSVARDTSTDTQYF. In DNA form, the CDR3 reads TGCAGCGTCGCCCGGGACACAAGCACAGATACGCAGTATTTT.